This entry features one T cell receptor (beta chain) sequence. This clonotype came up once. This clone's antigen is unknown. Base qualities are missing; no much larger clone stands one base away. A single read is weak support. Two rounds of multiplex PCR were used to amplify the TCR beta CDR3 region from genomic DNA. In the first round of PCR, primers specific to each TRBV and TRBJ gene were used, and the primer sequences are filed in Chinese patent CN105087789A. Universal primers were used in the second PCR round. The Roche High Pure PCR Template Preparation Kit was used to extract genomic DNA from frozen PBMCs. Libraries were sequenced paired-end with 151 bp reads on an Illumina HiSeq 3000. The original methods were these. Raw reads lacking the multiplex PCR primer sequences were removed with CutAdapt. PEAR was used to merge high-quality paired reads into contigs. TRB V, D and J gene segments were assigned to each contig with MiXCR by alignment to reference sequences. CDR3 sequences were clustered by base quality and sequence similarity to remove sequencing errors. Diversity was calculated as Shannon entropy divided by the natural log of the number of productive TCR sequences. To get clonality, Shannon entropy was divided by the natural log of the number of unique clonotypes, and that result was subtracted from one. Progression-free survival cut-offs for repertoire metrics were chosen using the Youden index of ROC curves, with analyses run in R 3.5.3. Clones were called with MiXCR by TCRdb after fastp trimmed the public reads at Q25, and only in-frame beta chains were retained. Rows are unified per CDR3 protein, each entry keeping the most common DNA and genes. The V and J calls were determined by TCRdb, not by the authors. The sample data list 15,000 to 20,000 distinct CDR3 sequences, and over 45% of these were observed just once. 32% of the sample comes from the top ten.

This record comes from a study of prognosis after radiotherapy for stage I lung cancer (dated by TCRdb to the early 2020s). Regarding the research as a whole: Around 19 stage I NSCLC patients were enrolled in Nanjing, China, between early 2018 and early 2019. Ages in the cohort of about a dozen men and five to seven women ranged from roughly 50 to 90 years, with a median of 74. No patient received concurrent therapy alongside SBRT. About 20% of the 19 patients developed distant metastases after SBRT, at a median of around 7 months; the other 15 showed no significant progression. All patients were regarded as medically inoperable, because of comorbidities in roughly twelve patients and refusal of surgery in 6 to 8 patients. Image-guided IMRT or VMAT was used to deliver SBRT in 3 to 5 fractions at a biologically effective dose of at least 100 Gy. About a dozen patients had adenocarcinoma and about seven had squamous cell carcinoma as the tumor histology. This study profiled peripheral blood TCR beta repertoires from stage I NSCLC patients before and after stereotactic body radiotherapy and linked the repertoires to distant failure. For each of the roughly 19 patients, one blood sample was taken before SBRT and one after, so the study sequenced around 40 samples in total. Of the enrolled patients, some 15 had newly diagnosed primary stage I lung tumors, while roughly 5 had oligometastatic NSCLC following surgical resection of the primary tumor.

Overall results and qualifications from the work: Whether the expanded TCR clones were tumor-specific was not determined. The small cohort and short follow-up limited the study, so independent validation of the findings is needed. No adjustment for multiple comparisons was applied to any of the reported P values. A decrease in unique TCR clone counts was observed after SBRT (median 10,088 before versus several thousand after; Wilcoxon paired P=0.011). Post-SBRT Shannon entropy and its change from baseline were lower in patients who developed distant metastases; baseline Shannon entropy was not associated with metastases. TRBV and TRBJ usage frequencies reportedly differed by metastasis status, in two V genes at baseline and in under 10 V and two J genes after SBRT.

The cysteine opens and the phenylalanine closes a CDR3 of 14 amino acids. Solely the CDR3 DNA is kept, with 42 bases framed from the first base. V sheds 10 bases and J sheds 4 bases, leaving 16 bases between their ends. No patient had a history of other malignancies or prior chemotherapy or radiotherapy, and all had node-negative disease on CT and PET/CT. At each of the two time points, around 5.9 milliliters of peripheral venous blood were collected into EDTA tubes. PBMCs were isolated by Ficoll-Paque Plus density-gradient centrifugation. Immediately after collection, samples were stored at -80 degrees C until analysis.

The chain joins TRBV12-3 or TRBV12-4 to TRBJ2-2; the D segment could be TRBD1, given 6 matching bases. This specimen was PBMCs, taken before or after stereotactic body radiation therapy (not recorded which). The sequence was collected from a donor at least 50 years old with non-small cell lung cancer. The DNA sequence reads TGTGCCACCAGAGGACAGTTGAGCACCGGGGAGCTGTTTTTT. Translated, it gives CATRGQLSTGELFF.